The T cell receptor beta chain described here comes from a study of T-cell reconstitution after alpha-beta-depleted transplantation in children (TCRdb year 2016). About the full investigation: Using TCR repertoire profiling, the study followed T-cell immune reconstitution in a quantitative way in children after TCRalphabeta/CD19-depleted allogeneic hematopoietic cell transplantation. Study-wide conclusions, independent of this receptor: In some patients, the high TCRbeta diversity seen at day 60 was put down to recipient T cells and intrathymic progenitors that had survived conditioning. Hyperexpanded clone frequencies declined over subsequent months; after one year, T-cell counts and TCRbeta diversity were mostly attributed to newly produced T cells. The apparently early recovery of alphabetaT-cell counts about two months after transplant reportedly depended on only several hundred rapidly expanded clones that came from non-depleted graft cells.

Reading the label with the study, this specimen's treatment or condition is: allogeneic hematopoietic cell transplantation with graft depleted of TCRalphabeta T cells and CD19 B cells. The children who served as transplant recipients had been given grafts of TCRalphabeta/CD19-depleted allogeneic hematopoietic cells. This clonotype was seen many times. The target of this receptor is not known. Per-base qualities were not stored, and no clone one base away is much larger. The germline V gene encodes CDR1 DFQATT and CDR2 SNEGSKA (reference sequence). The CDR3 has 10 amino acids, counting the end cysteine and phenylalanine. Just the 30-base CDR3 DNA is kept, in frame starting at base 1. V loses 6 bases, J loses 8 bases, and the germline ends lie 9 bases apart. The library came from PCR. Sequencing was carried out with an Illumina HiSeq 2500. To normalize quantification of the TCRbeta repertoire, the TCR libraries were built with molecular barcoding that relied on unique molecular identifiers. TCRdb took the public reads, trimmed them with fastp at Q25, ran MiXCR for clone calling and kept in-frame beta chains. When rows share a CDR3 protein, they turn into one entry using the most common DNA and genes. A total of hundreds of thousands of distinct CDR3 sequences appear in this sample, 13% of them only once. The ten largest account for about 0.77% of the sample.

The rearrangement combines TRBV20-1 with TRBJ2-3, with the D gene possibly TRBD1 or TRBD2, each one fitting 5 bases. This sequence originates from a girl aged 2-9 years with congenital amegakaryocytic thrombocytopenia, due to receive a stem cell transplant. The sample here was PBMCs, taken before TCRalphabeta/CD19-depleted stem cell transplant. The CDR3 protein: CSAGAATQYF. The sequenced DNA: TGCAGTGCCGGGGCGGCTACGCAGTATTTT.